Shown below are 32 T cell receptor beta chains from a single sample sequenced in a study of response to subunit inactivated influenza vaccine. MiXCR, applied by TCRdb to the RT-PCR reads, yields one record per CDR3 protein. The sample has approximately 530,000 distinct CDR3 sequences, about 8% seen once; the top ten hold about an eighth. This specimen was PBMCs from blood, taken about 24 months after vaccination. These TCRs come from a man between 50 and 70 years old who received an inactivated influenza vaccine.

This clonotype was recorded at least ten times. The gene calls are TRBV20-1 and TRBJ2-7; no clear D. The CDR3 sequence is 14 residues long. Germline assignment: CDR1 DFQATT and CDR2 SNEGSKA (reference sequence). V gave up 6 bases and J gave up 1 base, with 16 bases separating them. CDR3 DNA sequence: TGCAGTGCGGCCCCAATCGAGCATTCCTACGAGCAGTACTTC. Translating gives CSAAPIEHSYEQYF.

The chain employs TRBV7-2 and TRBJ2-7; D is uncertain. Germline CDR1 reads SGHTA; CDR2 reads FQGNSA. V was clipped by 1 base and J by 4 bases, with 8 bases between them. The CDR3 contains 13 residues. The CDR3 region has the DNA TGTGCCAGCAGCTTAGATGGCGATTACGAGCAGTACTTC. Translated: CASSLDGDYEQYF. Combining the CDR3 with reference TRBV7-2 and TRBJ2-7 gives the whole variable domain GAGVSQSPSNKVTEKGKDVELRCDPISGHTALYWYRQSLGQGLEFLIYFQGNSAPDKSGLPSDRFSAERTGGSVSTLTIQRTQQEDSAVYLCASSLDGDYEQYFGPGTRLTVT.

The rearrangement uses TRBV5-1 and TRBJ2-1, with D possibly being TRBD1 or TRBD2 (5 bases each). This CDR3 has 19 residues. Germline V gives CDR1 SGHRS, CDR2 YFSETQ. V lost 0 bases to trimming and J lost 4 bases, with 23 bases between them. This CDR3 reads CASSLVPMTGLSIYNEQFF. As DNA, the CDR3 is TGCGCCAGCAGCTTGGTCCCGATGACGGGGCTCTCAATATACAATGAGCAGTTCTTC.

For this clonotype: A read error may explain this, as a much larger clone is one base away. The chain links TRBV2 to TRBJ2-2, with D perhaps matching TRBD1 or TRBD2 (5 bases each). Germline V lookup: CDR1 SNHLY, CDR2 FYNNEI. There are 15 residues in the CDR3. CDR3 sequence (DNA): TGTGCCAGCAGTGAACAGGGAGCGAACACCGGGGTGCTGTTTTTT. Translating it yields CASSEQGANTGVLFF.

The chain links TRBV11-2 to TRBJ2-5; D assignment may be TRBD1 or TRBD2 (5 bases each). Looked up from germline, CDR1 is SGHAT and CDR2 is FQNNGV. The ends were cut back, 6 bases at V and 3 bases at J, with 23 bases in the middle. The CDR3 has 17 amino acids. CDR3 protein: CASSRDNLGASKETQYF. CDR3 nucleotides: TGTGCCAGCAGTCGAGACAACCTCGGGGCTAGCAAAGAGACCCAGTACTTC. The full variable domain, in which reference TRBV11-2 and TRBJ2-5 provide the parts outside the CDR3, is EAGVAQSPRYKIIEKRQSVAFWCNPISGHATLYWYQQILGQGPKLLIQFQNNGVVDDSQLPKDRFSAERLKGVDSTLKIQPAKLEDSAVYLCASSRDNLGASKETQYFGPGTRLLVL.

This clonotype was counted between two and nine times. The J gene is TRBJ2-3, the V gene TRBV7-2; 14 bases align to TRBD2. Trimming removed 4 bases from V and 4 bases from J; junction bases left unmatched: 7. Per the germline V gene, CDR1 is SGHTA and CDR2 is FQGNSA. This CDR3 has 17 residues. CDR3 protein: CASSSHRTSGRPDTQYF. The CDR3 coding sequence is TGTGCCAGCAGCTCCCATCGGACTAGCGGGAGGCCAGATACGCAGTATTTT. Complete variable domain (other parts from reference TRBV7-2 and TRBJ2-3): GAGVSQSPSNKVTEKGKDVELRCDPISGHTALYWYRQSLGQGLEFLIYFQGNSAPDKSGLPSDRFSAERTGGSVSTLTIQRTQQEDSAVYLCASSSHRTSGRPDTQYFGPGTRLTVL.

With regard to this clonotype: At one end the junction does not follow the germline gene, possibly because of a read error. CDR3 amino acids: CCASTGNSNSGANVLTF. The CDR3 nucleotides are TGCTGTGCTAGTACGGGCAATTCTAACTCTGGGGCCAACGTCCTGACTTTC. This chain joins TRBV20-1 and TRBJ2-6, with D unresolved. The CDR3 extends over 17 amino acids. Germline CDR1 and CDR2: DFQATT and SNEGSKA (reference sequence).

V gene TRBV7-2 combines with J gene TRBJ2-7, with 7 bases identical to TRBD1. This CDR3 contains 15 residues. From germline, CDR1 is SGHTA and CDR2 FQGNSA. Trimming took 3 bases from V and 2 from J; bases not matched to a gene: 7. The CDR3 DNA follows: TGTGCCAGCAGCTTGACGCCGGACAGGCCCTACGAGCAGTACTTC. This translates into CASSLTPDRPYEQYF.

At least ten counts were recorded for this clonotype. The chain combines TRBV20-1 with TRBJ2-1, with TRBD2 identical over 9 bases. There are 15 residues in the CDR3. J lost 8 bases, V lost 1 base, and 9 bases had no gene match. From germline, CDR1 is DFQATT and CDR2 SNEGSKA (reference sequence). The CDR3 region is CSARVLAGDYDEQFF. CDR3 sequence (DNA): TGCAGTGCTAGAGTGTTAGCGGGAGATTATGATGAGCAGTTCTTC.

Worth noting for this clonotype: A single base separates this from a much larger clone, so it may be a read error. This chain connects TRBV20-1 to TRBJ2-1; TRBD1 or TRBD2 may be the D gene (6 bases each). This CDR3 spans 16 amino acids. Trimming shortened V by 3 bases and J by 3 bases, and 18 bases separated the two germline ends. The germline CDR1 and CDR2 sequences are DFQATT and SNEGSKA (reference sequence). CDR3 loop: CSARATGRFHYNEQFF. In DNA, the CDR3 is TGCAGTGCTAGGGCCACAGGGAGGTTCCACTACAATGAGCAGTTCTTC.

This clonotype was counted many times. The V call is TRBV7-9, the J call TRBJ1-1, with D unclear. This CDR3 region has 13 residues. The V end was cut by 5 bases, the J end by 0 bases, with 7 bases between. Germline V gene lookup returns CDR1 SEHNR and CDR2 FQNEAQ (reference sequence). CDR3 region: CASSPHMNTEAFF. CDR3 nucleotide sequence: TGTGCCAGCAGCCCTCACATGAACACTGAAGCTTTCTTT.

The chain links TRBV6-2 or TRBV6-3 to TRBJ2-7, with 10 bases lining up with TRBD2. The CDR3 covers 19 residues. Germline CDR1 reads MNHEY; CDR2 reads SVGEGT. The ends lost 0 bases at V and 2 bases at J; junction bases unmatched: 13. The CDR3 region is CASSYSIGIVAGGTYEQYF. CDR3 DNA: TGTGCCAGCAGTTACTCGATCGGCATTGTAGCGGGAGGAACCTACGAGCAGTACTTC.

This clonotype was recorded many times. The chain couples TRBV7-2 to TRBJ2-1; TRBD2 aligns across 11 bases. The CDR3 contains 14 residues. CDR1 and CDR2 (germline): SGHTA, FQGNSA. V shed 6 bases, J shed 8 bases, and the junction held 6 bases outside the gene matches. CDR3: CASRFSGGAHEQFF. Here the CDR3 DNA reads TGTGCCAGCAGGTTTAGCGGGGGGGCCCATGAGCAGTTCTTC.

This clonotype was counted at least ten times. This chain uses TRBV7-9 with TRBJ1-1; D ambiguous. V lost 1 base, J lost 3 bases, and 15 bases lay in between. The CDR3 length is 16 residues. The germline V gene encodes CDR1 SEHNR and CDR2 FQNEAQ (reference sequence). The CDR3 nucleotides are TGTGCCAGCAGCTTAGGTTCGGGTGGGTTGGACACTGAAGCTTTCTTT. Translated: CASSLGSGGLDTEAFF.

There are a few counts of this clonotype. This sequence joins TRBV3-1 and TRBJ2-7; the match to TRBD1 covers 8 bases. This CDR3 has 14 amino acids. Germline-derived CDR1 and CDR2 are LGHDT and YNNKEL (reference sequence). V gave up 3 bases and J gave up 2 bases; unmatched junction bases: 3. The CDR3 loop is CASSQSGGTYEQYF. The CDR3 DNA reads as TGTGCCAGCAGCCAGTCAGGGGGCACCTACGAGCAGTACTTC.

The chain links TRBV20-1 to TRBJ1-4; D is undetermined. The length of the CDR3 is 13 residues. Germline V gene lookup returns CDR1 DFQATT and CDR2 SNEGSKA (reference sequence). Deletions cut 0 bases from V and 5 bases from J, with 7 bases between. In nucleotides, the CDR3 is TGCAGTGCTAGAGACTACGGGAATGAAAAACTGTTTTTT. Translation: CSARDYGNEKLFF.

This clonotype has more than one count but fewer than ten. The genes are TRBV10-3 and TRBJ2-7, with D possibly TRBD1 on 6 matching bases. The CDR3 spans 12 residues. Deletions cut 8 bases from V and 3 bases from J, with 11 bases between. Germline lookup yields CDR1 ENHRY and CDR2 SYGVKD. This CDR3 is CAISPDSYEQYF. The DNA of the CDR3 is TGTGCCATCTCCCCGGACAGCTACGAGCAGTACTTC.

The rearrangement uses TRBV7-2 and TRBJ2-7, with D maybe TRBD2 (6 bases). CDR1 is SGHTA and CDR2 is FQGNSA in the germline V gene. The CDR3 is made up of 15 amino acids. V lost 1 base and J lost 5, with 15 bases in between. In nucleotides, the CDR3 is TGTGCCAGCAGCTTAGTAGGAGCGGGTGCGAACGAGCAGTACTTC. The encoded protein is CASSLVGAGANEQYF.

V is TRBV28 and J is TRBJ2-3; D remains ambiguous. Trimming left V 1 base short and J 7 bases short, with 0 bases between. Germline V gene data show CDR1 as MDHEN and CDR2 as SYDVKM. This CDR3 comprises 10 residues. The CDR3 DNA sequence: TGTGCCAGCAGTTTATATACGCAGTATTTT. It translates to CASSLYTQYF.

This clonotype was seen a handful of times. The chain combines TRBV2 with TRBJ1-3, with TRBD1 identical over 8 bases. Germline values: CDR1 SNHLY, CDR2 FYNNEI. CDR3 size: 19 residues. With V trimmed by 2 bases and J by 4 bases, 16 bases remained unmatched. In nucleotides, the CDR3 is TGTGCCAGCAGTGAACCGAGCGGGACAGGTAGTCTCTGGGGAAACACCATATATTTT. Protein: CASSEPSGTGSLWGNTIYF.

This clonotype appeared a few times. The chain combines TRBV28 with TRBJ2-3; 7 bases line up with TRBD2. The V gene end was trimmed by 4 bases and the J gene end by 0 bases; junction bases not matched to a gene: 10. The CDR3 covers 17 residues. Germline V gene lookup returns CDR1 MDHEN and CDR2 SYDVKM. The CDR3 here is CASSWNSAGLSTDTQYF. The CDR3 DNA reads TGTGCCAGCAGTTGGAACTCAGCGGGACTTAGCACAGATACGCAGTATTTT.

In its sample, this clonotype was seen many times. The V gene is TRBV28, the J gene TRBJ1-4, with TRBD1 as a possible D gene (6 bases). The germline CDR1 and CDR2 sequences are MDHEN and SYDVKM. The CDR3 has 15 amino acids. Trimming removed 7 bases from V and 9 bases from J, with 21 bases in between. The CDR3 DNA reads TGTGCCAGCATCACCCCGGGGGGCCCAGGGAAAAAACTGTTTTTT. This gives the protein CASITPGGPGKKLFF. Filled out from reference TRBV28 and TRBJ1-4, the complete variable domain reads DVKVTQSSRYLVKRTGEKVFLECVQDMDHENMFWYRQDPGLGLRLIYFSYDVKMKEKGDIPEGYSVSREKKERFSLILESASTNQTSMYLCASITPGGPGKKLFFGSGTQLSVL.

This clonotype has a count of ten or more. The chain uses TRBV6-1 and TRBJ1-5, with 12 bases lining up with TRBD1. CDR1 MNHNS and CDR2 SASEGT come from the germline V gene. The junction had 17 bases not matched to a gene; V was cut back by 7 bases and J by 7 bases. This CDR3 spans 18 amino acids. In DNA form, the CDR3 reads TGTGCCAGCACCTCCGGGGACAGGGGGCAGGAGGGCAGCCAGCCCCAGCATTTT. Protein sequence: CASTSGDRGQEGSQPQHF.

This clonotype was recorded at least ten times. The chain links TRBV7-2 to TRBJ1-1, with TRBD1 matching over 7 bases. This CDR3 has 21 residues. The junction had 29 bases not matched to a gene; V was cut back by 5 bases and J by 5 bases. Germline CDR1 is SGHTA and CDR2 is FQGNSA. CDR3 residues: CASSPKPSAGQLIFGGTEAFF. The DNA for the CDR3 is TGTGCCAGCAGCCCAAAACCCTCCGCGGGACAGCTCATTTTCGGAGGGACTGAAGCTTTCTTT.

The V gene is TRBV30, the J gene TRBJ2-2; D unclear. The CDR3 is 15 residues long. CDR1 GTSNPN and CDR2 SVGIG come from the germline V gene (reference sequence). Between the trimmed V and J ends, which lost 2 bases and 1 base, there was a span of 11 bases. In DNA form, the CDR3 reads TGTGCCTGGAGTATCAAGTACCTGAACACCGGGGAGCTGTTTTTT. It encodes CAWSIKYLNTGELFF.

This clonotype was observed many times. The chain has TRBV29-1 and TRBJ2-1, with D maybe TRBD1 (5 bases). CDR3 size: 16 residues. V lost 3 bases and J lost 8, with 23 bases in between. Germline V gives CDR1 SQVTM, CDR2 ANQGSEA. The CDR3 protein is CSVDRESSGFMDEQFF. CDR3 sequence (DNA): TGCAGCGTTGATAGAGAAAGTTCAGGGTTCATGGATGAGCAGTTCTTC.

A few counts support this clonotype. The chain joins TRBV4-3 to TRBJ2-7; 9 positions agree with TRBD1. V lost 4 bases and J lost 3; bases outside the gene matches: 7. This CDR3 contains 15 residues. CDR1 is LGHNA and CDR2 is YSLEER in the germline V gene. The CDR3: CASSPGVGQGYEQYF. CDR3 nucleotide sequence: TGCGCCAGCAGCCCCGGGGTGGGACAGGGCTACGAGCAGTACTTC.

The table lists this clonotype with many counts. J is TRBJ2-7 and V is TRBV2; no reliable D call. Germline assignment: CDR1 SNHLY and CDR2 FYNNEI. The CDR3 is 14 residues long. V lost 0 bases and J lost 1, with 7 bases in between. The CDR3 nucleotides are TGTGCCAGCAGTGAAGCTACCTATTCCTACGAGCAGTACTTC. Protein: CASSEATYSYEQYF.

The chain is built from TRBV6-1 and TRBJ2-3, with D maybe TRBD1 (5 bases). V was clipped by 5 bases and J by 0 bases, with 15 bases between them. The CDR3 has 16 amino acids. Germline V gives CDR1 MNHNS, CDR2 SASEGT. This chain's CDR3 is CASSPLGAVSTDTQYF. In DNA, the CDR3 is TGTGCCAGCAGTCCTCTTGGGGCAGTTAGCACAGATACGCAGTATTTT.

This clonotype was seen many times. The chain uses TRBV3-1 and TRBJ1-1, with D uncertain. V lost 4 bases and J lost 4, with 16 bases in between. The germline gives CDR1 LGHDT, CDR2 YNNKEL (reference sequence). This CDR3 is 15 amino acids long. The CDR3 DNA is TGTGCCAGCAGCCTAAACCCCGACCGGGGCACTGAAGCTTTCTTT. Its protein product is CASSLNPDRGTEAFF.

This clonotype was seen many times. The chain employs TRBV20-1 and TRBJ2-5, with a possible D match to TRBD1 (6 bases). The CDR3 is 13 residues long. Germline V gene sequence: CDR1 DFQATT, CDR2 SNEGSKA (reference sequence). V was trimmed by 0 bases and J by 9 bases, leaving 14 bases between them. CDR3 DNA sequence: TGCAGTGCTAGAGAGAGCGCACCAGGGGCCCAGTACTTC. Protein product: CSARESAPGAQYF.

This clonotype was observed a handful of times. V is TRBV20-1 and J is TRBJ2-1; D not resolved. This CDR3 contains 14 residues. The germline V gene encodes CDR1 DFQATT and CDR2 SNEGSKA (reference sequence). The V gene lost 2 bases and the J gene lost 6 bases, with 14 bases spanning the gap. Here the CDR3 DNA reads TGCAGTGCTAGAAGTTTAGGGTCCGCCAATGAGCAGTTCTTC. Protein product: CSARSLGSANEQFF.